These T cell receptor beta chains were read from a single sample in a study of T-cell reconstitution after alpha-beta-depleted transplantation in children. MiXCR, applied by TCRdb to the PCR reads, yields one record per CDR3 protein. The sample shows 500,000 to 600,000 distinct CDR3 sequences, approximately 20% of them seen only once. Source: PBMCs from the stem cell graft donor, taken from the stem cell graft. Every receptor here comes from a human donor who donated a stem cell graft to a child with acute lymphoblastic leukemia. Each CDR3 is given with its conserved first and last residue. Each record gives: J gene, V gene, clone size, D gene, CDR3 protein, CDR3 DNA. The D gene is left open where the match is weak. For some rows the clone size is stated as once, few or many, or as a class when expanded; others skip it.

j_call: TRBJ2-1
v_call: TRBV5-6
clone_size: .
d_call: TRBD1
cdr3_aa: CASSPDRVIGYNEQFF
cdr3_nt: TGTGCCAGCAGCCCCGACAGGGTAATAGGCTACAATGAGCAGTTCTTC

j_call: TRBJ2-7
v_call: TRBV28
clone_size: few
d_call: .
cdr3_aa: CASSLRGRAVEQYF
cdr3_nt: TGTGCCAGCAGTTTAAGGGGGAGGGCCGTCGAGCAGTACTTC

j_call: TRBJ2-3
v_call: TRBV29-1
clone_size: .
d_call: .
cdr3_aa: CSAWKLDTQYF
cdr3_nt: TGCAGCGCCTGGAAACTGGATACGCAGTATTTT

j_call: TRBJ1-1
v_call: TRBV5-1
clone_size: .
d_call: .
cdr3_aa: CASTPSAGSTEAFF
cdr3_nt: TGCGCCAGCACTCCCTCGGCAGGGTCCACTGAAGCTTTCTTT

j_call: TRBJ2-5
v_call: TRBV12-3/TRBV12-4
clone_size: .
d_call: TRBD2
cdr3_aa: CASSLTGPEGLAGISQETQYF
cdr3_nt: TGTGCCAGCAGTTTGACGGGCCCGGAGGGACTAGCGGGAATCTCCCAAGAGACCCAGTACTTC

j_call: TRBJ2-2
v_call: TRBV5-1
clone_size: few
d_call: .
cdr3_aa: CASSLIQGGELFF
cdr3_nt: TGCGCCAGCAGCTTGATACAAGGCGGGGAGCTGTTTTTT

j_call: TRBJ2-2
v_call: TRBV7-9
clone_size: .
d_call: TRBD1
cdr3_aa: CASSLRRGPNTGELFF
cdr3_nt: TGTGCCAGCAGCTTACGCAGGGGGCCCAACACCGGGGAGCTGTTTTTT

j_call: TRBJ2-3
v_call: TRBV5-1
clone_size: few
d_call: .
cdr3_aa: CASSLERGADTQYF
cdr3_nt: TGCGCCAGCAGCTTGGAAAGGGGCGCAGATACGCAGTATTTT

j_call: TRBJ2-7
v_call: TRBV4-1
clone_size: few
d_call: TRBD2
cdr3_aa: CASSQDPQGEIAGGNSEQYF
cdr3_nt: TGCGCCAGCAGCCAAGATCCTCAGGGTGAGATAGCGGGAGGAAATTCCGAGCAGTACTTC

j_call: TRBJ2-2
v_call: TRBV5-1
clone_size: few
d_call: TRBD1
cdr3_aa: CASSLEGQYTGELFF
cdr3_nt: TGCGCCAGCAGCTTGGAGGGACAGTACACCGGGGAGCTGTTTTTT

j_call: TRBJ2-1
v_call: TRBV5-5
clone_size: few
d_call: TRBD1
cdr3_aa: CASSLAGTGLNEQFF
cdr3_nt: TGTGCCAGCAGCTTGGCCGGGACAGGACTCAATGAGCAGTTCTTC

j_call: TRBJ2-2
v_call: TRBV7-8
clone_size: .
d_call: .
cdr3_aa: CASSGIESGELFF
cdr3_nt: TGTGCCAGCAGCGGTATAGAGAGCGGGGAGCTGTTTTTT

j_call: TRBJ2-1
v_call: TRBV5-1
clone_size: few
d_call: .
cdr3_aa: CASSTRVSYNEQFF
cdr3_nt: TGCGCCAGCAGCACCAGAGTCTCCTACAATGAGCAGTTCTTC

j_call: TRBJ1-1
v_call: TRBV12-3/TRBV12-4
clone_size: .
d_call: .
cdr3_aa: CASSLTRQLEAFF
cdr3_nt: TGTGCCAGCAGCTTGACCCGACAGCTTGAAGCTTTCTTT

j_call: TRBJ1-3
v_call: TRBV7-9
clone_size: .
d_call: .
cdr3_aa: CASSLERGTIYF
cdr3_nt: TGTGCCAGCAGCTTAGAACGGGGCACCATATATTTT

j_call: TRBJ1-2
v_call: TRBV12-3/TRBV12-4
clone_size: few
d_call: .
cdr3_aa: CASTSDSYGYTF
cdr3_nt: TGTGCCAGCACCTCGGACAGTTATGGCTACACCTTC

j_call: TRBJ2-3
v_call: TRBV5-4
clone_size: .
d_call: TRBD1
cdr3_aa: CASSPGQAASITDTQYF
cdr3_nt: TGTGCCAGCAGCCCGGGACAGGCGGCCTCAATTACAGATACGCAGTATTTT

j_call: TRBJ1-2
v_call: TRBV2
clone_size: few
d_call: .
cdr3_aa: CASSEEGGSNYGYTF
cdr3_nt: TGTGCCAGCAGTGAAGAGGGGGGGTCAAACTATGGCTACACCTTC

j_call: TRBJ2-7
v_call: TRBV27
clone_size: few
d_call: .
cdr3_aa: CASSLTGRGVEQYF
cdr3_nt: TGTGCCAGCAGTTTAACGGGGAGAGGTGTAGAGCAGTACTTC

j_call: TRBJ1-4
v_call: TRBV5-1
clone_size: .
d_call: .
cdr3_aa: CASSPAGDSTNEKLFF
cdr3_nt: TGCGCCAGCAGCCCGGCTGGGGATTCAACTAATGAAAAACTGTTTTTT

j_call: TRBJ2-1
v_call: TRBV6-5
clone_size: .
d_call: .
cdr3_aa: CASSYTWTNNEQFF
cdr3_nt: TGTGCCAGCAGTTACACCTGGACTAACAATGAGCAGTTCTTC

j_call: TRBJ2-7
v_call: TRBV27
clone_size: .
d_call: TRBD1
cdr3_aa: CASSLGTGPLQQYF
cdr3_nt: TGTGCCAGCAGTTTAGGGACAGGGCCTTTGCAGCAGTACTTC

j_call: TRBJ2-5
v_call: TRBV20-1
clone_size: few
d_call: .
cdr3_aa: CSGSQETQYF
cdr3_nt: TGCAGTGGTTCCCAAGAGACCCAGTACTTC

j_call: TRBJ2-1
v_call: TRBV20-1
clone_size: .
d_call: TRBD2
cdr3_aa: CSARDRTSGSSYNEQFF
cdr3_nt: TGCAGTGCGAGGGACCGCACGAGCGGGAGCTCCTACAATGAGCAGTTCTTC

j_call: TRBJ2-2
v_call: TRBV6-2/TRBV6-3
clone_size: .
d_call: .
cdr3_aa: CASSYIPLNTGELFF
cdr3_nt: TGTGCCAGCAGTTACATTCCACTGAACACCGGGGAGCTGTTTTTT

j_call: TRBJ2-7
v_call: TRBV5-1
clone_size: .
d_call: TRBD1
cdr3_aa: CASRADRPREQYF
cdr3_nt: TGCGCCAGTCGTGCGGACAGGCCTCGCGAGCAGTACTTC

j_call: TRBJ1-1
v_call: TRBV5-6
clone_size: few
d_call: .
cdr3_aa: CASSLGGQTETEAFF
cdr3_nt: TGTGCCAGCAGCTTGGGAGGACAGACCGAAACTGAAGCTTTCTTT

j_call: TRBJ2-5
v_call: TRBV5-1
clone_size: few
d_call: TRBD1
cdr3_aa: CASSSDRGPRETQYF
cdr3_nt: TGCGCCAGCAGCTCTGACAGGGGACCGAGGGAGACCCAGTACTTC

j_call: TRBJ1-1
v_call: TRBV5-5
clone_size: .
d_call: .
cdr3_aa: CASSLGGVNLMNTEAFF
cdr3_nt: TGTGCCAGCAGCTTGGGGGGGGTCAACCTTATGAACACTGAAGCTTTCTTT

j_call: TRBJ2-1
v_call: TRBV7-9
clone_size: once
d_call: .
cdr3_aa: CASSLEGVMYNEQFF
cdr3_nt: TGTGCCAGCAGCTTAGAGGGGGTAATGTACAATGAGCAGTTCTTC

j_call: TRBJ2-2
v_call: TRBV20-1
clone_size: few
d_call: .
cdr3_aa: CSARLLKSDTGELFF
cdr3_nt: TGCAGTGCTAGACTCCTTAAGAGCGACACCGGGGAGCTGTTTTTT

j_call: TRBJ2-6
v_call: TRBV20-1
clone_size: few
d_call: .
cdr3_aa: CSARDPAGLWGANVLTF
cdr3_nt: TGCAGTGCTAGAGATCCCGCGGGCTTGTGGGGGGCCAACGTCCTGACTTTC

j_call: TRBJ1-3
v_call: TRBV12-3/TRBV12-4
clone_size: .
d_call: TRBD1
cdr3_aa: CASSPPRQGKRNTIYF
cdr3_nt: TGTGCCAGCAGTCCGCCCCGACAGGGGAAAAGAAACACCATATATTTT

j_call: TRBJ1-2
v_call: TRBV5-1
clone_size: few
d_call: .
cdr3_aa: CASSSGWGGGGYTF
cdr3_nt: TGCGCCAGCAGCTCTGGCTGGGGAGGAGGTGGCTACACCTTC

j_call: TRBJ2-5
v_call: TRBV5-1
clone_size: .
d_call: .
cdr3_aa: CASSLEPGPQTQYF
cdr3_nt: TGCGCCAGCAGCTTGGAGCCAGGGCCCCAGACCCAGTACTTC

j_call: TRBJ2-2
v_call: TRBV5-1
clone_size: few
d_call: .
cdr3_aa: CASSWDGVGELFF
cdr3_nt: TGCGCCAGCAGCTGGGACGGAGTCGGGGAGCTGTTTTTT

j_call: TRBJ2-7
v_call: TRBV5-1
clone_size: few
d_call: TRBD1
cdr3_aa: CASGTGDREYEQYF
cdr3_nt: TGCGCCAGCGGGACCGGGGACAGAGAGTACGAGCAGTACTTC

j_call: TRBJ1-1
v_call: TRBV4-1
clone_size: few
d_call: TRBD1
cdr3_aa: CASTDRLNTEAFF
cdr3_nt: TGCGCCAGCACGGACAGGTTAAACACTGAAGCTTTCTTT

j_call: TRBJ2-3
v_call: TRBV5-1
clone_size: .
d_call: .
cdr3_aa: CASSGNGDTQYF
cdr3_nt: TGCGCCAGCAGCGGGAACGGGGATACGCAGTATTTT

j_call: TRBJ1-1
v_call: TRBV7-9
clone_size: .
d_call: .
cdr3_aa: CASSWTKDTEAFF
cdr3_nt: TGTGCCAGCAGCTGGACCAAGGACACTGAAGCTTTCTTT

j_call: TRBJ2-7
v_call: TRBV7-9
clone_size: few
d_call: .
cdr3_aa: CASSLAVSGNRRQEYF
cdr3_nt: TGTGCCAGCAGCTTAGCTGTTTCGGGTAACCGCCGACAGGAGTACTTC

j_call: TRBJ1-6
v_call: TRBV27
clone_size: few
d_call: .
cdr3_aa: CASSLLAPSNSPLHF
cdr3_nt: TGTGCCAGCAGTTTATTAGCTCCATCTAATTCACCCCTCCACTTT

j_call: TRBJ2-3
v_call: TRBV10-3
clone_size: few
d_call: .
cdr3_aa: CAISAGDSYTQYF
cdr3_nt: TGTGCCATCAGTGCAGGAGACTCATATACGCAGTATTTT

j_call: TRBJ2-1
v_call: TRBV20-1
clone_size: .
d_call: TRBD1
cdr3_aa: CSAIRGQCYNEQFF
cdr3_nt: TGCAGTGCCATCCGGGGACAGTGTTACAATGAGCAGTTCTTC

j_call: TRBJ2-1
v_call: TRBV4-1
clone_size: .
d_call: TRBD2
cdr3_aa: CASSQNNGLAGGADEQFF
cdr3_nt: TGCGCCAGCAGCCAAAACAACGGGCTAGCGGGAGGGGCAGACGAGCAGTTCTTC

j_call: TRBJ2-1
v_call: TRBV2
clone_size: .
d_call: .
cdr3_aa: CASSEVGGSSYNEQFF
cdr3_nt: TGTGCCAGCAGTGAAGTGGGGGGCAGCTCCTACAATGAGCAGTTCTTC

j_call: TRBJ2-7
v_call: TRBV27
clone_size: few
d_call: TRBD2
cdr3_aa: CASSSGTSGGEQYF
cdr3_nt: TGTGCCAGCAGCTCCGGGACTAGCGGAGGCGAGCAGTACTTC

j_call: TRBJ1-1
v_call: TRBV20-1
clone_size: many
d_call: .
cdr3_aa: CSASPPDRNTEAFF
cdr3_nt: TGCAGTGCTAGCCCCCCGGACAGGAACACTGAAGCTTTCTTT

j_call: TRBJ1-5
v_call: TRBV4-1
clone_size: .
d_call: TRBD1
cdr3_aa: CASSHDRVNQPQHF
cdr3_nt: TGCGCCAGCAGCCACGACAGGGTCAATCAGCCCCAGCATTTT

j_call: TRBJ2-1
v_call: TRBV11-2
clone_size: .
d_call: TRBD2
cdr3_aa: CASSGRAAYNEQFF
cdr3_nt: TGTGCCAGCAGCGGGAGGGCCGCATACAATGAGCAGTTCTTC

j_call: TRBJ2-7
v_call: TRBV6-6
clone_size: few
d_call: .
cdr3_aa: CASSYVDEQYF
cdr3_nt: TGTGCCAGCAGTTATGTGGACGAGCAGTACTTC

j_call: TRBJ2-1
v_call: TRBV7-6
clone_size: few
d_call: .
cdr3_aa: CASSLDWGPEEQFF
cdr3_nt: TGTGCCAGCAGCTTAGATTGGGGTCCTGAGGAGCAGTTCTTC